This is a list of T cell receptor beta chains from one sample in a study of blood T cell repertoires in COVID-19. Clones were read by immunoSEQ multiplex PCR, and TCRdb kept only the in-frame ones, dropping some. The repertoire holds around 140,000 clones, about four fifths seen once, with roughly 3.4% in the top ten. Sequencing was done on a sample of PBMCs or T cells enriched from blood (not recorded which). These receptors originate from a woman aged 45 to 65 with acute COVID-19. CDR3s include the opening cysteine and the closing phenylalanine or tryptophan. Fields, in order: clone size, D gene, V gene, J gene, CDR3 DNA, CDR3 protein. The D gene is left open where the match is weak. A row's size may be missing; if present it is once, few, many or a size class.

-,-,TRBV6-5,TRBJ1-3,TGTGCCAGCAGTTACTCGTCGAGGGGAAACACCATATATTTT,CASSYSSRGNTIYF
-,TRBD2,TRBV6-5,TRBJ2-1,TGTGCCAGCAGTTACACCGGACTAGCGGGAGCCAATGAGCAGTTCTTC,CASSYTGLAGANEQFF
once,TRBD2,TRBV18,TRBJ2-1,TGTGCCAGCTCACCACAATTCCTAGCGGGCGTTGGTAATGAGCAGTTCTTC,CASSPQFLAGVGNEQFF
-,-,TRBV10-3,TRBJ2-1,TGTGCCACCGCTTGGGGTTTGGGCGGGGCTGTCAATGAGCAGTTCTTC,CATAWGLGGAVNEQFF
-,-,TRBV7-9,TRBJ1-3,TGTGCCAGCAGCTTAACTGGGACTTCTGGAAACACCATATATTTT,CASSLTGTSGNTIYF
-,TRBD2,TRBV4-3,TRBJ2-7,TGCGCCAGCAGCCACTCACTAGCGGGGGATTACGAGCAGTACTTC,CASSHSLAGDYEQYF
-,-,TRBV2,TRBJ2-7,TGTGCCAGCATGTGGTTGCAGGGCCAAGGCGAGCAGTACTTC,CASMWLQGQGEQYF
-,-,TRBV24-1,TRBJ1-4,TGTGCCACCAGTGATTTCGGCGGGCCGTCACATTTTACTAATGAAAAACTGTTTTTT,CATSDFGGPSHFTNEKLFF
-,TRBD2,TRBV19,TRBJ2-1,TGTGCCAGGTCGGGACTAGCGACATTTTACAATGAGCAGTTCTTC,CARSGLATFYNEQFF
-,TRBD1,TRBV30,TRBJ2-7,TGTGCCTGGAGTGTACCCGGACAGGGGAGGTACGAGCAGTACTTC,CAWSVPGQGRYEQYF
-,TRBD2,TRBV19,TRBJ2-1,TGTGCCAGTAAATCAACTAGCGGGAGAGGTAATGAGCAGTTCTTC,CASKSTSGRGNEQFF
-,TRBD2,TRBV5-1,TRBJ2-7,TGCGCCAGCAGCTCCCCTGAACGGGAGGGTGGCGAGCAGTACTTC,CASSSPEREGGEQYF
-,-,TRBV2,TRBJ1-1,TGTGCCAGCAGAAAAGAGGCGAACACTGAAGCTTTCTTT,CASRKEANTEAFF
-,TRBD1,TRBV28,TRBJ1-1,TGTGCCAGCAGTTTAACAGGGGGGAACACTGAAGCTTTCTTT,CASSLTGGNTEAFF
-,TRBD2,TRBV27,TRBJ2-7,TGTGCCAGCAGTTTAAGGCCCCTCTTGGCTAGCGGGTACGAGCAGTACTTC,CASSLRPLLASGYEQYF
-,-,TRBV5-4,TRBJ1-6,TGTGCCAGCAGCTTGGACATTTCGAATTCACCCCTCCACTTT,CASSLDISNSPLHF
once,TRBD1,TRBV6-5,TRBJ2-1,TGTGCCAGCAGTTACCGGGACAGATGGTACAATGAGCAGTTCTTC,CASSYRDRWYNEQFF
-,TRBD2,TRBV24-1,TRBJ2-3,TGTGCCACCAGTGACGGCGGACTAGCGGAGAACACAGATACGCAGTATTTT,CATSDGGLAENTDTQYF